The entry that follows covers one TCR beta chain sequence. 60 Vbeta and 13 Jbeta primers were used in PCR. Sequencing was performed with immunoSEQ multiplex PCR; in TCRdb, only in-frame clones are kept and a portion is missing. The sample has some 140,000 clones; roughly 70% are singletons. These data originate in a study of cytomegalovirus exposure and HLA in healthy donors. The ends were cut back, 3 bases at V and 2 bases at J, with 5 bases in the middle. The CDR3 has 12 residues. Germline V lookup: CDR1 KGHSH, CDR2 LQKENI. The sample comprised PBMCs. The receptor was derived from a young man in good health and CMV-seropositive. The chain carries TRBV18 and TRBJ2-7; tentative D call: TRBD1 (5 bases). CDR3 region: CASSPDTYEQYF. The DNA for the CDR3 is TGTGCCAGCTCACCGGACACCTACGAGCAGTACTTC.